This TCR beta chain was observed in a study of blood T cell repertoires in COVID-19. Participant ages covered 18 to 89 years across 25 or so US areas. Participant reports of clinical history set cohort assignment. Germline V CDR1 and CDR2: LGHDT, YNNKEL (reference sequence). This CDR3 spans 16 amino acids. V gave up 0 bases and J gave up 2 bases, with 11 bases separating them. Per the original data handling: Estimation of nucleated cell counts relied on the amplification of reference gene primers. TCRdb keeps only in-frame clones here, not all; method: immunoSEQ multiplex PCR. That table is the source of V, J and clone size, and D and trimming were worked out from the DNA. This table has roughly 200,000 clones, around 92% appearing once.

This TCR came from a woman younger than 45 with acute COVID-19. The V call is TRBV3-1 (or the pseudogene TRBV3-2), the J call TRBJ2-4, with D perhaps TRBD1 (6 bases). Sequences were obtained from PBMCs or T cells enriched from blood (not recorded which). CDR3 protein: CASSQEMGAPKNIQYF. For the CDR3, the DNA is TGTGCCAGCAGCCAAGAGATGGGGGCCCCCAAAAACATTCAGTACTTC.